This T cell receptor beta chain was found in a study of shared clonotypes between healthy human individuals. Concerning this clone itself: Its antigen is still unknown. The same CDR3 is also encoded by other DNA sequences in this sample.

Donors were healthy HIV-negative adults without recently reported acute infections or vaccinations. Overall study results and limits: Clonotype sharing among donors was expected to depend on sequencing depth. Inspection by rarefaction showed sorted-subset sequencing to be incomplete despite large depth. Non-shared clonotypes were found to have lower generation probabilities than the clonotypes that were shared by all four of the sorted-subset donors.

Some clones are missing from TCRdb's copy, which holds only in-frame ones; the method was immunoSEQ multiplex PCR. The sample contains around 2,000,000 clones, approximately 95% of which appear only once. Trimming took off 2 bases at V and 1 base at J, with 5 bases between the two ends. The V gene's germline CDR1 is MDHEN and CDR2 SYDVKM. The CDR3 is made up of 13 amino acids. This chain links TRBV28 with TRBJ1-1; the D is unclear. The TCR was taken from a man between 18 and 29 years old in good health. Sequenced sample: naive CD4+ T cells sorted from blood. The subset was: CD45RA+ positively selected. The CDR3 loop reads CASSLGGNTEAFF. In DNA, the CDR3 is TGTGCCAGCAGTTTAGGAGGGAACACTGAAGCTTTCTTT.